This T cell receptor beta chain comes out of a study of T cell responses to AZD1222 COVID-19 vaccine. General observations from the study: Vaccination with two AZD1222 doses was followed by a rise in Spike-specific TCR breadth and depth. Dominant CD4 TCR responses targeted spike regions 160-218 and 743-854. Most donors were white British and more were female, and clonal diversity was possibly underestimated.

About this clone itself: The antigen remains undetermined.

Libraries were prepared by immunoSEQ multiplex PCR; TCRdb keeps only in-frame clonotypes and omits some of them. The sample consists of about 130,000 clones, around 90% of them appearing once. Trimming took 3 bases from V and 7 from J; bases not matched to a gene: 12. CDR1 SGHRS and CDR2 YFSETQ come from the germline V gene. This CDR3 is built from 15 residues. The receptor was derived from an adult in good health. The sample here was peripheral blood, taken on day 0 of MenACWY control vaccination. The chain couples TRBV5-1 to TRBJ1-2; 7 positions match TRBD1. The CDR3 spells CASSSQGLGTSGYTF. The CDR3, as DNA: TGCGCCAGCAGCTCACAGGGGCTCGGAACTAGTGGCTACACCTTC.